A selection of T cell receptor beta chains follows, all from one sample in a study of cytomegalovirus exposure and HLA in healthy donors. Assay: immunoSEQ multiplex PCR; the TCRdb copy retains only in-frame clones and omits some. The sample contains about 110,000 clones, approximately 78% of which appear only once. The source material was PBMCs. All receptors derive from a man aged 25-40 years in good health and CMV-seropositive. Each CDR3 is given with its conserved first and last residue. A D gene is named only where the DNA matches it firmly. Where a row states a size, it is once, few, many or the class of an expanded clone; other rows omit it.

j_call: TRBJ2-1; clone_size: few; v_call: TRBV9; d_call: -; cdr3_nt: TGTGCCAGCAGCGCATTTATGGGGGCCTCCCCCTACAATGAGCAGTTCTTC; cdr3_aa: CASSAFMGASPYNEQFF
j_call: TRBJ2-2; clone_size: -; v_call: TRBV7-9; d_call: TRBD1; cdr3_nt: TGTGCCAGCAGGTCGGGACAGGGTTTGAACACCGGGGAGCTGTTTTTT; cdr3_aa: CASRSGQGLNTGELFF
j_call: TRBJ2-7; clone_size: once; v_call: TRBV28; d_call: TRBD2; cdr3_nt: TGTGCCAGCAGTCCGTCTGGGGGGGGTTACTACGAGCAGTACTTC; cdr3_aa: CASSPSGGGYYEQYF
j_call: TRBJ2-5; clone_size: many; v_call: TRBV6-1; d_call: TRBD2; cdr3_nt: TGTGCCAGCAGTGAACTAGCGGGGGGGCAAGAGACCCAGTACTTC; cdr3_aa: CASSELAGGQETQYF
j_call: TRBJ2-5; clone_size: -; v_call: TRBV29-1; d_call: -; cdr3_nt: TGCAGCGTTGAAGATGCGGGGAGGGAGACCCAGTACTTC; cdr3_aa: CSVEDAGRETQYF
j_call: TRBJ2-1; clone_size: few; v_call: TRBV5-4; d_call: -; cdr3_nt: TGTGCCAGCAGCTTGGGGGGCGCAGGTTCCTACAATGAGCAGTTCTTC; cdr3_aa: CASSLGGAGSYNEQFF
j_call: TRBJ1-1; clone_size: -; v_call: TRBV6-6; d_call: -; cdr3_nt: TGTGCCAGCAGTCAGGTTTTCATGAACACTGAAGCTTTCTTT; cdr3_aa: CASSQVFMNTEAFF
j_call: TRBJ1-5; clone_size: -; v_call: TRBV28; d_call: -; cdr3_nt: TGTGCCAGCAGCCGCCCGTGGGGGCCCAATCAGCCCCAGCATTTT; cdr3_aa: CASSRPWGPNQPQHF
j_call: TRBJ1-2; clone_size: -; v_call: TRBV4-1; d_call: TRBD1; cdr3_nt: TGCGCCAGCAGCCAAGATCCGGGACAGATCTATGGCTACACCTTC; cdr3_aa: CASSQDPGQIYGYTF
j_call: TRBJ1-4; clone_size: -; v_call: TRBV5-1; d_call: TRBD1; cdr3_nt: TGCGCCAGCAGGCGAGCCGACAGGGGGGAAAAACTGTTTTTT; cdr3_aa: CASRRADRGEKLFF
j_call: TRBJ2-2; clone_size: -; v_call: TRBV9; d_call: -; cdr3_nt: TGTGCCAGCAGCGTAGACGGGACTCATGGAACCGGGGAGCTGTTTTTT; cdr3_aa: CASSVDGTHGTGELFF
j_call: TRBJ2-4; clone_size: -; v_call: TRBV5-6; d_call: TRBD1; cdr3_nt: TGTGCCAGCAGCTGGACAGGGGAAGCCAAAAACATTCAGTACTTC; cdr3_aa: CASSWTGEAKNIQYF
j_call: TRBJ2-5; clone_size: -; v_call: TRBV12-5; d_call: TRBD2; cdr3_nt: TGTGCTAGTGGTTTGGTCGGGGGGACTAGCGGGAGCCCAGAGACCCAGTACTTC; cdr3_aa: CASGLVGGTSGSPETQYF
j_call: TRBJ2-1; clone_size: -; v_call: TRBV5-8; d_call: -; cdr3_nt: TGTGCCAGCGGCCAAGTGAAAAATGAGCAGTTCTTC; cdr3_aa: CASGQVKNEQFF
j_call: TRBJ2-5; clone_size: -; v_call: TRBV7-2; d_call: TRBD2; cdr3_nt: TGTGCCAGCAGCTTAGTTACTAGCGGGGTTTTCCAGTACTTC; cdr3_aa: CASSLVTSGVFQYF
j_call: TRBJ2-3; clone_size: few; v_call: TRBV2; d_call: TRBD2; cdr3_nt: TGTGCCAGCAACCCTAGCGGTATCACAGATACGCAGTATTTT; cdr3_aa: CASNPSGITDTQYF
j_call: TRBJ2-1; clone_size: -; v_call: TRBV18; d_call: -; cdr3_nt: TGTGCCAGCTCACTACAGGGTAGGGGTTTTAGTGAGCAGTTCTTC; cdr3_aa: CASSLQGRGFSEQFF
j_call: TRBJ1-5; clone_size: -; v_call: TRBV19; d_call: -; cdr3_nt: TGTGCCAGTAGTCTCCTCAATCAGCCCCAGCATTTT; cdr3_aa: CASSLLNQPQHF
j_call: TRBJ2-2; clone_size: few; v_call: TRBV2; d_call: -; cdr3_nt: TGTGCCAGCACTCTGAACACCGGGGAGCTGTTTTTT; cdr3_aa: CASTLNTGELFF
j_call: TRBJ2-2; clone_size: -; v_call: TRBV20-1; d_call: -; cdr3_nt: TGCAGTGCTTACAGGGCCGGGGAGCTGTTTTTT; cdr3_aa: CSAYRAGELFF
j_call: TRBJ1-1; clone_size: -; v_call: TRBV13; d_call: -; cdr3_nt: TGTGCCAGCAGCTTAGGAGACAGGAACACTGAAGCTTTCTTT; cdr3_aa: CASSLGDRNTEAFF
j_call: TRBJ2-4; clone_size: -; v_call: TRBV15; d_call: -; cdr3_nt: TGTGCCACCAGCAGAGATCCAGGCCCATGGGACATTCAGTACTTC; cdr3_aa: CATSRDPGPWDIQYF
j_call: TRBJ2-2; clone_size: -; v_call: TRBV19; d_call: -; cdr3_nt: TGTGCCAGTAGTCCTTGGTACAGGGCCACCGGGGAGCTGTTTTTT; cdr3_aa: CASSPWYRATGELFF
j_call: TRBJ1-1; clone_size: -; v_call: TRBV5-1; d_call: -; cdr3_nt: TGCGCCAGCAGCTTGGAGACGGGGGGTCTCACTGAAGCTTTCTTT; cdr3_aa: CASSLETGGLTEAFF
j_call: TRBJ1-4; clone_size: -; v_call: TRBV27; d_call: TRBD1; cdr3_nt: TGTGCCAGCAGTTCCTACAGGGGCTCCGGTGAAAAACTGTTTTTT; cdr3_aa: CASSSYRGSGEKLFF
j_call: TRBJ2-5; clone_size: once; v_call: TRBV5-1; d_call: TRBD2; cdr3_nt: TGCGCCAGCAGCTTGACCATAGCGGGATCGAGCGAGACCCAGTACTTC; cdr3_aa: CASSLTIAGSSETQYF
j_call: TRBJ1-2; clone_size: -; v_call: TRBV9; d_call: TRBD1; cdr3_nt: TGTGCCAGCAGCCCCAGACAGGGACGCGGCTATGGCTACACCTTC; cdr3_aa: CASSPRQGRGYGYTF
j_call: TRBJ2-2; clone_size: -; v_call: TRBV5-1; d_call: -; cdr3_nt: TGCGCCAGCAGCTTGGCCGGCACCGGGGAGCTGTTTTTT; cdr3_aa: CASSLAGTGELFF
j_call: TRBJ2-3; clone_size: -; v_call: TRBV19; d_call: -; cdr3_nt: TGTGCCAGTAGTATACAGGGCACAGATACGCAGTATTTT; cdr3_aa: CASSIQGTDTQYF
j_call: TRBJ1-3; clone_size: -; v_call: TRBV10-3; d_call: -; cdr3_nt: TGTGCCATCAGTGTAAACGGTGGAAACACCATATATTTT; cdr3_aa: CAISVNGGNTIYF
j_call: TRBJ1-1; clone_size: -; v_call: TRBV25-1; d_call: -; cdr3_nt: TGTGCCAGCAGTGAGCCCGGAGACCACACTGAAGCTTTCTTT; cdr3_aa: CASSEPGDHTEAFF
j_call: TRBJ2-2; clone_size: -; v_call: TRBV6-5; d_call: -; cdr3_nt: TGTGCCAGCAGTTACTGGGCGGGCAACACCGGGGAGCTGTTTTTT; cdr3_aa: CASSYWAGNTGELFF
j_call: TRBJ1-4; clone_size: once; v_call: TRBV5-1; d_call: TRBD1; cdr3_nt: TGCGCCAGCAGCGTCCAGGGGGCGGCTAATGAAAAACTGTTTTTT; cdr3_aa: CASSVQGAANEKLFF